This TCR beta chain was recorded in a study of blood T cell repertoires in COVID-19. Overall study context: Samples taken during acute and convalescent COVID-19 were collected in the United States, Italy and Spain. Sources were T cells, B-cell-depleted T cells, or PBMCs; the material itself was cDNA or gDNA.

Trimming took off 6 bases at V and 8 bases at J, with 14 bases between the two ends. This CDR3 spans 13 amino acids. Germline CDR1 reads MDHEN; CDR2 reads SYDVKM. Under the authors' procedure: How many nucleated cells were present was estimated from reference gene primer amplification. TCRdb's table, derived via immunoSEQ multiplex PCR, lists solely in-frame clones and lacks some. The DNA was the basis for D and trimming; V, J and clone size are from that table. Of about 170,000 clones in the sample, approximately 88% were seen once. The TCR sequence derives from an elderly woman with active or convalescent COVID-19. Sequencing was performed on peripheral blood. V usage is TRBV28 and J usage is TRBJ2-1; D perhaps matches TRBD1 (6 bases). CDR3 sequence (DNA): TGTGCCAGCAGGTCACAGGGTCGCGATGAGCAGTTCTTC. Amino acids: CASRSQGRDEQFF.